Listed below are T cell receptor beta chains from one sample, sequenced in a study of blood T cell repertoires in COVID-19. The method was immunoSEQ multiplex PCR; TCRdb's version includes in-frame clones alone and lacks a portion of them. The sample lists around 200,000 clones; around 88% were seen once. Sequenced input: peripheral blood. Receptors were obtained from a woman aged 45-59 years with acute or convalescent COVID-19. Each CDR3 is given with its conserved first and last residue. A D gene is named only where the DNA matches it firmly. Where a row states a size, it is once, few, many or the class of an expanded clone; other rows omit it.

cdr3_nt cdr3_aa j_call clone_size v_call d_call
TGCAGCGTTGAAATTGGGCGGGCGGGAGAAGAGCAGTACTTC CSVEIGRAGEEQYF TRBJ2-7 - TRBV29-1 TRBD2
TGTGCCAGCAGCCCGGACAGGGAACACACCATATATTTT CASSPDREHTIYF TRBJ1-3 - TRBV11-2 TRBD1
TGTGCCAGCAGCCTGTCCGCCTACTCAGGGGGCCACTACACCGGGGAGCTGTTTTTT CASSLSAYSGGHYTGELFF TRBJ2-2 - TRBV7-6 TRBD1
TGCAGCGTTGAAGATCAGGGAACCGGGGAGCTGTTTTTT CSVEDQGTGELFF TRBJ2-2 many TRBV29-1 -
TGCGCCAGCAGGGACGGGGAACGATCACCCCTCCACTTT CASRDGERSPLHF TRBJ1-6 - TRBV5-1 -
TGTGCCAGTGCAACTACCCGGACAGAGCCTAATTCTGAAGCTTTCTTT CASATTRTEPNSEAFF TRBJ1-1 - TRBV19 -
TGCAGCGTTTGGACACGGGCGAACACTGAAGCTTTCTTT CSVWTRANTEAFF TRBJ1-1 - TRBV29-1 -
TGTGCCAGCAGGGGACTAGCGGGAGGTGGCAATGAGCAGTTCTTC CASRGLAGGGNEQFF TRBJ2-1 - TRBV2 TRBD2
TGCGCCAGCAGCCCTACTAGCGGGAGACTAAGCGGGGAGCTGTTTTTT CASSPTSGRLSGELFF TRBJ2-2 - TRBV5-1 TRBD2
TGTGCCACCAGCAGAGATCTAGCCTACGAGCAGTACTTC CATSRDLAYEQYF TRBJ2-7 - TRBV15 -
TGTGCCAGCAGCTTAGCTACAGGGGGCTCATACGAGCAGTACTTC CASSLATGGSYEQYF TRBJ2-7 once TRBV7-8 TRBD1
TGTGCCAGCAGCCTACTAGCGGGAGGGGACGAGCAGTACTTC CASSLLAGGDEQYF TRBJ2-7 - TRBV7-2 TRBD2
TGCGCCAGCAGCTTGGTGGGACTAAACTCCTACGAGCAGTACTTC CASSLVGLNSYEQYF TRBJ2-7 - TRBV5-1 TRBD2
TGTGCCAGCAGTTTGGGCAGAGACTACGAGCAGTACTTC CASSLGRDYEQYF TRBJ2-7 once TRBV27 -